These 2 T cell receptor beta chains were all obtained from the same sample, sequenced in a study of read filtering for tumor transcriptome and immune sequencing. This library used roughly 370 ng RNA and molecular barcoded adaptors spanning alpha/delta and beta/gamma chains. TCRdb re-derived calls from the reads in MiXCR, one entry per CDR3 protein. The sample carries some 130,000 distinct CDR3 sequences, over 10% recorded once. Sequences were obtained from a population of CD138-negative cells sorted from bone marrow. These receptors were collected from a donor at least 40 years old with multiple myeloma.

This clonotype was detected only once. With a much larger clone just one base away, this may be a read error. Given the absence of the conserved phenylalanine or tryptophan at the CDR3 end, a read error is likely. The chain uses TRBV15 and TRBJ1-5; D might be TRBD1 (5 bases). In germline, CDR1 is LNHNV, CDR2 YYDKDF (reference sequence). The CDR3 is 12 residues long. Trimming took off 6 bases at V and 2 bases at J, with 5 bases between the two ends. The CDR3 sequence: CATRGGNQPQHL. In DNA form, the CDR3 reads TGTGCCACCAGAGGGGGCAATCAGCCCCAGCATCTT.

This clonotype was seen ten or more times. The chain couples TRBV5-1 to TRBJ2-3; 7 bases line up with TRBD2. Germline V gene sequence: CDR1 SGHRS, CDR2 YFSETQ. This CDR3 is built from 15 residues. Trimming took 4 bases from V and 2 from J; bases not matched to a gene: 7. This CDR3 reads CASSRVGTTTDTQYF. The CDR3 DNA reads TGCGCCAGCAGCAGGGTTGGGACTACCACAGATACGCAGTATTTT. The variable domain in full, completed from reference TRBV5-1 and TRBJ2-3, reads KAGVTQTPRYLIKTRGQQVTLSCSPISGHRSVSWYQQTPGQGLQFLFEYFSETQRNKGNFPGRFSGRQFSNSRSEMNVSTLELGDSALYLCASSRVGTTTDTQYFGPGTRLTVL.